This T cell receptor beta chain came from a study of cytomegalovirus exposure and HLA in healthy donors. Turning to the study itself: Early release data held some 80 million unique TCRs from HLA-typed donors.

The primer mix had 60 Vbeta and 13 Jbeta primers. Repertoires were generated with immunoSEQ multiplex PCR, while TCRdb's copy carries only in-frame clones and drops some. This table has more than 150,000 clones, about 90% appearing once. Germline trimming cut 4 bases from V and 10 bases from J; bases unmatched to any gene: 8. CDR1 is SGHRS and CDR2 is YFSETQ in the germline V gene. This CDR3 has 13 residues. Sample: PBMCs. The chain uses TRBV5-1 and TRBJ2-1; 7 positions agree with TRBD1. The source is a girl in the first two years of life in good health and CMV-seronegative. Written as DNA, the CDR3 is TGCGCCAGCAGCCGACAGGGTCGGGACGAGCAGTTCTTC. Translating gives CASSRQGRDEQFF. The complete variable domain, with remaining parts taken from reference TRBV5-1 and TRBJ2-1, reads KAGVTQTPRYLIKTRGQQVTLSCSPISGHRSVSWYQQTPGQGLQFLFEYFSETQRNKGNFPGRFSGRQFSNSRSEMNVSTLELGDSALYLCASSRQGRDEQFFGPGTRLTVL.